The 8 T cell receptor beta chains listed next were all sequenced from one sample in a study of radiotherapy plus CTLA-4 blockade in lung cancer (dated by TCRdb to the late 2010s). The method behind the library was the immunoSEQ multiplex PCR assay. TCRdb carries this immuneACCESS record with in-frame sequences only. Its versions omit some clonotypes, under half of them owing to an unresolved V gene in the studies checked, with the rest unexplained. The sample has fewer than 100,000 clones on record, less than 85% of them singletons. Approximately 0.8% of the sample lies in the top ten. The specimen comprised peripheral blood, sampled from a patient treated with radiotherapy plus ipilimumab. These receptors were collected from a human donor with non-small cell lung cancer who had stable disease on radiotherapy plus ipilimumab.

This chain connects TRBV30 to TRBJ2-5; perhaps TRBD2 as D (6 bases). Germline V gene data show CDR1 as GTSNPN and CDR2 as SVGIG (reference sequence). The CDR3 contains 14 residues. Trimming cost V 4 bases and J 3 bases, with 15 bases left between them. The chain's CDR3 is CAWTRDGRKETQYF. For the CDR3, the DNA is TGTGCCTGGACCAGGGATGGGAGGAAAGAGACCCAGTACTTC.

This clone was detected only a few times. The chain employs TRBV18 and TRBJ2-7; D gene ambiguous. Looked up from germline, CDR1 is KGHSH and CDR2 is LQKENI. The CDR3 is 13 amino acids. With 0 bases removed from V and 3 bases from J, the gap between germline ends came to 6 bases. The CDR3 is CASSPPNVYEQYF. The DNA for the CDR3 is TGTGCCAGCTCACCACCGAATGTCTACGAGCAGTACTTC.

The rearrangement joins TRBV6-1 to TRBJ2-1, with 7 bases aligning to TRBD2. V lost 3 bases to trimming and J lost 0 bases; unmatched junction nucleotides: 2. Germline values: CDR1 MNHNS, CDR2 SASEGT. CDR3 length equals 15 residues. The CDR3 sequence is CASSEGGSSYNEQFF. CDR3 DNA: TGTGCCAGCAGTGAGGGGGGGAGCTCCTACAATGAGCAGTTCTTC.

The chain is built from TRBV7-3 and TRBJ2-2, with TRBD1 matching over 8 bases. There are 14 residues in the CDR3. Germline CDR1 and CDR2: SGHTA and FQGTGA. The junction had 5 bases not matched to a gene; V was cut back by 5 bases and J by 6 bases. CDR3 amino acids: CASSPDRAAGELFF. For the CDR3, the DNA is TGTGCCAGCAGCCCGGACAGGGCGGCCGGGGAGCTGTTTTTT.

V gene TRBV7-9 combines with J gene TRBJ1-2; D is ambiguous. V was shortened by 5 bases and J by 3 bases, with 10 bases between the two germline ends. This CDR3 is built from 13 residues. Germline values: CDR1 SEHNR, CDR2 FQNEAQ (reference sequence). The CDR3 sequence: CASSLKGDYGYTF. CDR3 in DNA: TGTGCCAGCAGCCTTAAGGGCGACTATGGCTACACCTTC. The full variable domain, completed using reference TRBV7-9 and TRBJ1-2, is DTGVSQNPRHKITKRGQNVTFRCDPISEHNRLYWYRQTLGQGPEFLTYFQNEAQLEKSRLLSDRFSAERPKGSFSTLEIQRTEQGDSAMYLCASSLKGDYGYTFGSGTRLTVV.

The rearrangement uses TRBV19 and TRBJ1-6; D is possibly TRBD1 (5 bases). The CDR3 length is 16 residues. The germline CDR1 and CDR2 sequences are LNHDA and SQIVND (reference sequence). Trimming removed 5 bases at V and 13 bases at J, with 24 bases between. The CDR3 protein is CASSPQFQVTGTPLHF. DNA for the CDR3: TGTGCCAGTAGTCCCCAATTTCAGGTGACGGGGACGCCCCTCCACTTT.

The rearrangement joins TRBV7-9 to TRBJ2-5, with unresolved D. Trimming stripped 1 base from V and 1 base from J, with 7 bases between. CDR3 length: 14 residues. Germline lookup yields CDR1 SEHNR and CDR2 FQNEAQ (reference sequence). The CDR3 is CASSLERAQETQYF. The DNA for the CDR3 is TGTGCCAGCAGCTTAGAACGGGCCCAAGAGACCCAGTACTTC.

This clone was observed a few times. V gene TRBV2 combines with J gene TRBJ1-3; D remains ambiguous. Deletions cut 0 bases from V and 4 bases from J, with 4 bases between. The CDR3 loop spans 13 amino acids. Germline V gives CDR1 SNHLY, CDR2 FYNNEI. CDR3 loop: CASSEAHGNTIYF. The DNA for the CDR3 is TGTGCCAGCAGTGAAGCGCACGGAAACACCATATATTTT.